This T cell receptor beta chain was retrieved from a study of CD8+CD57+ T cells in acquired aplastic anemia. Study information: An average of about 9.8 million reads for CD4+ cells was obtained from healthy donors. Points from the study as a whole: Roughly 28 was the count of CD8+ CDR3 sequences that patients shared with controls.

About this clonotype itself: Its antigen is not known.

Trimming shortened V by 2 bases and J by 0 bases, and 5 bases separated the two germline ends. From germline, CDR1 is ENHRY and CDR2 SYGVKD. CDR3 length equals 13 residues. TCR beta VDJ and CDR3 profiling used genomic DNA as template. One entry per CDR3 protein, called by TCRdb with MiXCR from the reads. Here the sample spans 150,000 to 200,000 distinct CDR3 sequences, roughly 48% being singletons. Sequenced sample: sorted CD4+, CD8+, or CD8+CD57+ T cells (not recorded which) from PBMCs. This sequence originates from a human donor in good health. The V and J genes are TRBV10-3 and TRBJ2-7; D remains unclear. The CDR3 here is CAISEGPSYEQYF. In DNA form, the CDR3 reads TGTGCCATCAGTGAGGGTCCCTCCTACGAGCAGTACTTC.